These 32 T cell receptor beta chains originate from one sample sequenced in a study of blood T cell repertoires in COVID-19. Only in-frame clones appear in the TCRdb table, and some are missing; sequencing was by immunoSEQ multiplex PCR. The table shows 250,000 to 300,000 clones, with approximately 89% occurring only once. The sequenced sample was PBMCs or T cells enriched from blood (not recorded which). These receptor sequences come from a woman between 45 and 60 years old who had been exposed to COVID-19.

V is TRBV3-1 (or the pseudogene TRBV3-2) and J is TRBJ1-2; 11 nucleotides line up with TRBD1. The CDR3 spans 13 residues. Looked up from germline, CDR1 is LGHDT and CDR2 is YNNKEL (reference sequence). The V segment lost 6 bases and the J segment 9 bases; nucleotides outside the gene matches: 6. In nucleotides, the CDR3 is TGTGCCAGCAGTCCCGGGACAGGGGGTAGCTACACCTTC. Encoded protein: CASSPGTGGSYTF.

The V and J genes are TRBV6-2 or TRBV6-3 and TRBJ1-4; 7 positions match TRBD1. Germline assignment: CDR1 MNHEY and CDR2 SVGEGT. This CDR3 contains 19 residues. With V trimmed by 6 bases and J by 1 base, 17 bases remained unmatched. In nucleotides, the CDR3 is TGTGCCAGCAGGCCTCATACCGGGACAGCAGACGGAACTAATGAAAAACTGTTTTTT. Protein: CASRPHTGTADGTNEKLFF.

This clone turned up a few times. V is TRBV9 and J is TRBJ2-7; TRBD1 matches at 8 bases. Per germline, CDR1 SGDLS and CDR2 YYNGEE. The CDR3 is 15 amino acids. V dropped 2 bases and J dropped 5; count of bases not matched to a gene: 9. The CDR3 protein is CASSVGAGGSDEQYF. CDR3 nucleotide sequence: TGTGCCAGCAGCGTGGGGGCAGGGGGCAGCGACGAGCAGTACTTC.

The gene calls are TRBV11-2 and TRBJ2-7, with 11 bases lining up with TRBD2. CDR1 and CDR2 from the germline V gene are SGHAT and FQNNGV. This CDR3 comprises 17 residues. Germline trimming cut 2 bases from V and 3 bases from J; bases unmatched to any gene: 9. CDR3 amino acids: CASSLYLAGGRNYEQYF. Written as DNA, the CDR3 is TGTGCCAGCAGCTTATACCTAGCGGGGGGAAGGAACTACGAGCAGTACTTC.

V is TRBV5-6 and J is TRBJ1-2, with 11 bases matching TRBD1. The germline V gene has CDR1 SGHDT and CDR2 YYEEEE. The CDR3 has 14 amino acids. V gave up 3 bases and J gave up 4 bases; unmatched junction bases: 2. This CDR3 is CASSWGQGVYGYTF. In nucleotides, the CDR3 is TGTGCCAGCAGCTGGGGACAGGGGGTCTATGGCTACACCTTC.

The V call is TRBV30, the J call TRBJ1-2; TRBD1 agrees at 7 bases. The trim removed 3 bases at V and 3 bases at J, leaving 10 bases unmatched. Looked up from germline, CDR1 is GTSNPN and CDR2 is SVGIG (reference sequence). The CDR3 extends over 15 amino acids. The CDR3 coding sequence is TGTGCCTGGAGACTCACCGACAGGGTCTACTATGGCTACACCTTC. It codes for CAWRLTDRVYYGYTF.

This chain uses TRBV5-6 with TRBJ1-4; 9 bases are shared with TRBD1. The germline V gene encodes CDR1 SGHDT and CDR2 YYEEEE. The junction had 6 bases not matched to a gene; V was cut back by 4 bases and J by 5 bases. This CDR3 region has 15 residues. CDR3 DNA: TGTGCCAGCAGCGCACAGGGGGCGCGGAATGAAAAACTGTTTTTT. It codes for CASSAQGARNEKLFF.

This clone was recorded once. The chain has TRBV18 and TRBJ1-1, with a tentative D call TRBD1 (6 bases). This CDR3 is built from 15 residues. Looked up from germline, CDR1 is KGHSH and CDR2 is LQKENI. The V and J ends lost 1 base and 3 bases respectively, with 12 bases between them. The CDR3 region is CASSPLLAGDTEAFF. The CDR3 bases are TGTGCCAGCTCACCACTTCTTGCAGGGGACACTGAAGCTTTCTTT.

The chain joins TRBV9 to TRBJ1-6; a weak D match, TRBD1 (5 bases). The CDR3 has 16 amino acids. Germline CDR1 is SGDLS and CDR2 is YYNGEE. V was clipped by 0 bases and J by 9 bases, with 16 bases between them. CDR3 protein: CASSVEGSPWGSPLHF. Here the CDR3 DNA reads TGTGCCAGCAGCGTAGAGGGGTCTCCTTGGGGTTCACCCCTCCACTTT.

The chain has TRBV27 and TRBJ2-2, with D perhaps matching TRBD2 (6 bases). Deletions cut 0 bases from V and 5 bases from J, with 13 bases between. Germline CDR1 is MNHEY and CDR2 is SMNVEV (reference sequence). The CDR3 is 16 residues long. In DNA form, the CDR3 reads TGTGCCAGCAGTTTATCATCGGGACTCCTTACCGGGGAGCTGTTTTTT. It is translated as CASSLSSGLLTGELFF.

Here the CDR3 reads CASSSVLSGGVNTGELFF. The CDR3 DNA is TGTGCCAGCAGCTCGGTACTAAGCGGGGGAGTTAACACCGGGGAGCTGTTTTTT. V is TRBV5-4 and J is TRBJ2-2; 8 nucleotides line up with TRBD2. CDR1 and CDR2 (germline): SGHNT, YYREEE (reference sequence). The CDR3 has 18 amino acids. V lost 3 bases, J lost 2 bases, and 12 bases stayed unmatched.

This sequence joins TRBV11-2 and TRBJ2-6; D is unclear. V was cut by 3 bases and J by 1 base, with 10 bases left in between. Germline assignment: CDR1 SGHAT and CDR2 FQNNGV. The CDR3 is 16 amino acids. The CDR3 region is CASSFARASGANVLTF. As DNA, the CDR3 is TGTGCCAGCAGCTTCGCCCGAGCATCTGGGGCCAACGTCCTGACTTTC.

This rearrangement joins TRBV2 to TRBJ1-1; the D is unclear. CDR3 length: 13 amino acids. Germline CDR1 reads SNHLY; CDR2 reads FYNNEI. V lost 3 bases and J lost 3, with 8 bases in between. The CDR3 loop reads CASSEVVDTEAFF. CDR3 in DNA: TGTGCCAGCAGTGAGGTAGTGGACACTGAAGCTTTCTTT.

The chain joins TRBV19 to TRBJ1-5; 11 positions match TRBD1. The CDR3 runs 16 residues. V trimming: 6 bases; J trimming: 3 bases; junction bases outside the gene matches: 7. Germline V CDR1 and CDR2: LNHDA, SQIVND (reference sequence). In nucleotides, the CDR3 is TGTGCCAGTAGCCCAGGACAGGGGGCTTTCAATCAGCCCCAGCATTTT. Its protein product is CASSPGQGAFNQPQHF.

V gene TRBV2 combines with J gene TRBJ2-3; weak D call: TRBD2 (8 bases). The CDR3 spans 13 residues. The ends were cut back, 10 bases at V and 5 bases at J, with 16 bases in the middle. The germline CDR1 and CDR2 sequences are SNHLY and FYNNEI. In DNA, the CDR3 is TGTGCCACACAGGGGACTAGAAAAGATACGCAGTATTTT. Its translation: CATQGTRKDTQYF.

The chain combines TRBV7-8 with TRBJ2-3; D not resolved. CDR3 size: 16 residues. V lost 2 bases to trimming and J lost 2 bases, with 14 bases between them. CDR1 is SGHVS, CDR2 FQNEAQ, per germline. CDR3 nucleotide sequence: TGTGCCAGCAGCTTATTTCTCCGAGAGATCACAGATACGCAGTATTTT. Protein: CASSLFLREITDTQYF.

V gene TRBV7-8 combines with J gene TRBJ2-3, with 7 bases identical to TRBD1. Germline V gene sequence: CDR1 SGHVS, CDR2 FQNEAQ. The CDR3 covers 16 residues. V shed 1 base, J shed 2 bases, and the junction held 6 bases outside the gene matches. CDR3 DNA: TGTGCCAGCAGCTTAGTTCAGGGGGATCACACAGATACGCAGTATTTT. Translated: CASSLVQGDHTDTQYF.

As for this clone: Other DNA sequences from this sample encode an identical CDR3 as well. This chain connects TRBV18 to TRBJ1-6; perhaps TRBD1 as D (5 bases). This CDR3 has 14 residues. Trimming took 3 bases from V and 6 from J, leaving 9 bases between them. Per germline, CDR1 KGHSH and CDR2 LQKENI. The CDR3 sequence: CASSPGTGNSPLHF. Written as DNA, the CDR3 is TGTGCCAGCTCACCCGGCACAGGTAATTCACCCCTCCACTTT.

The rearrangement uses TRBV30 and TRBJ1-5; 8 nucleotides align to TRBD1. Germline CDR1 reads GTSNPN; CDR2 reads SVGIG (reference sequence). The CDR3 has 15 residues. With 0 bases clipped from V and 6 bases from J, the junction kept 7 bases outside the gene matches. The CDR3 protein is CAWSVEGRGPQPQHF. The CDR3 coding sequence is TGTGCCTGGAGTGTAGAGGGCAGGGGGCCTCAGCCCCAGCATTTT.

The rearrangement links TRBV7-9 to TRBJ2-3; possible D gene TRBD2, 5 bases. CDR3 length equals 12 residues. Deletions cut 5 bases from V and 5 bases from J, with 8 bases between. CDR1 and CDR2 from the germline V gene are SEHNR and FQNEAQ (reference sequence). The CDR3 sequence: CASSPGLDTQYF. CDR3 nucleotides: TGTGCCAGCAGCCCTGGACTAGATACGCAGTATTTT.

The rearrangement links TRBV29-1 to TRBJ1-1, with a possible D match to TRBD1 (5 bases). The germline V gene encodes CDR1 SQVTM and CDR2 ANQGSEA. V was trimmed by 7 bases and J by 4 bases, leaving 22 bases between them. The CDR3 sequence is 15 residues long. As DNA, the CDR3 is TGCAGCGGAATTAAAAGCGGGGCGGGTCGCACTGAAGCTTTCTTT. This encodes CSGIKSGAGRTEAFF.

The rearrangement uses TRBV11-3 and TRBJ2-1; 7 bases align to TRBD1. V lost 1 base, J lost 3 bases, and 9 bases stayed unmatched. CDR3 size: 17 residues. CDR1 is SGHNT and CDR2 is YENEEA in the germline V gene. DNA for the CDR3: TGTGCCAGCAGCTTAGGCTCAGGGGGAATAAACTACAATGAGCAGTTCTTC. It codes for CASSLGSGGINYNEQFF.

V and J are TRBV28 and TRBJ2-7; 8 bases agree with TRBD1. Germline V lookup: CDR1 MDHEN, CDR2 SYDVKM. Unmatched junction bases numbered 17, after V lost 7 bases and J lost 3 bases. The CDR3 length is 17 residues. Here the CDR3 reads CASTTQTPDRGGYEQYF. CDR3 DNA: TGTGCCAGCACCACCCAGACCCCCGACAGGGGCGGCTACGAGCAGTACTTC.

This clone was picked up many times. The chain recombines TRBV6-1 with TRBJ1-1; D possibly corresponds to TRBD1 (5 bases). This CDR3 has 15 amino acids. The V end was cut by 1 base, the J end by 7 bases, with 16 bases between. Per the germline V gene, CDR1 is MNHNS and CDR2 is SASEGT. The CDR3 sequence is CASSEVFYSGGEAFF. In DNA, the CDR3 is TGTGCCAGCAGTGAAGTCTTTTATTCGGGGGGTGAAGCTTTCTTT.

The rearrangement uses TRBV10-3 and TRBJ2-3; D perhaps matches TRBD1 (5 bases). V was trimmed by 8 bases and J by 6 bases, leaving 18 bases between them. CDR1 is ENHRY and CDR2 is SYGVKD in the germline V gene. This CDR3 comprises 14 residues. Here the CDR3 reads CAISWRQSKDTQYF. CDR3 bases: TGTGCCATCTCATGGCGACAGTCTAAGGATACGCAGTATTTT.

The chain links TRBV27 to TRBJ2-3, with D perhaps matching TRBD1 (5 bases). Germline V gene sequence: CDR1 MNHEY, CDR2 SMNVEV (reference sequence). Trimming shortened V by 7 bases and J by 2 bases, and 13 bases separated the two germline ends. This CDR3 region has 14 residues. CDR3 loop: CASTRGLVTDTQYF. CDR3 bases: TGTGCCAGCACTAGGGGCCTTGTCACAGATACGCAGTATTTT.

The V gene is TRBV11-1, the J gene TRBJ1-6; TRBD1 aligns across 8 bases. The V gene end was trimmed by 5 bases and the J gene end by 6 bases; junction bases not matched to a gene: 9. This CDR3 spans 16 amino acids. CDR1 is SGHAT, CDR2 FQDESV, per germline (reference sequence). The CDR3 DNA follows: TGTGCCAGCAGCCACGCGGTGACAGGGGCTAATTCACCCCTCCACTTT. Residues: CASSHAVTGANSPLHF.

The table lists this clone with a count of one. The chain is built from TRBV12-5 and TRBJ2-7; D gene uncertain. V was pared by 3 bases and J by 4 bases, with 10 bases between. This CDR3 has 13 residues. The germline CDR1 and CDR2 sequences are LGHNT and FRNRAP. CDR3 sequence: CASGFTRNYEQYF. The CDR3 DNA reads TGTGCTAGTGGTTTCACGAGGAATTACGAGCAGTACTTC.

This chain links TRBV28 with TRBJ1-5; possibly TRBD1 for D (6 bases). CDR1 is MDHEN and CDR2 is SYDVKM in the germline V gene. The V end lost 7 bases, the J end lost 2 bases, and 18 bases lay between the germline ends. This CDR3 comprises 16 residues. For the CDR3, the DNA is TGTGCCAGCATCCTTGGGGGGGCGATCCGCAATCAGCCCCAGCATTTT. Translating gives CASILGGAIRNQPQHF.

CDR3 region: CASSPTEGVSSPLHF. CDR3 in DNA: TGTGCCAGCAGTCCCACTGAAGGGGTGAGCTCACCCCTCCACTTT. The chain recombines TRBV27 with TRBJ1-6, with D maybe TRBD1 (5 bases). CDR3 size: 15 residues. Germline values: CDR1 MNHEY, CDR2 SMNVEV (reference sequence). Trimming took 5 bases from V and 10 from J, leaving 18 bases between them.

The chain couples TRBV6-5 to TRBJ2-7, with 11 bases lining up with TRBD2. The CDR3 is 15 amino acids. Germline trimming cut 6 bases from V and 6 bases from J; bases unmatched to any gene: 10. Germline CDR1 and CDR2: MNHEY and SVGAGI. The CDR3 nucleotides are TGTGCCAGCAGAACCATAGCGGGGGGGCATGGCGAGCAGTACTTC. Translation gives CASRTIAGGHGEQYF.

This CDR3 reads CAWRKRGGDNEQFF. The CDR3 DNA is TGTGCCTGGAGAAAGCGGGGGGGTGACAATGAGCAGTTCTTC. This chain links TRBV30 with TRBJ2-1; 10 nucleotides match TRBD2. The CDR3 totals 14 residues. The germline V gene has CDR1 GTSNPN and CDR2 SVGIG (reference sequence). V was pared by 3 bases and J by 5 bases, with 4 bases of the junction left unmatched.